This T cell receptor (beta chain) was identified during a study of cytomegalovirus exposure and HLA in healthy donors. Study-level results: The study reported that TCR beta sequences accurately predicted HLA-A and HLA-B alleles in most subjects. One variant, a missense change in DCLRE1C, was linked in a later analysis to TCR beta V- and J-gene trimming.

It was healthy bone marrow donors who served as donors. To note about this clone: Its cognate antigen is unknown.

CDR1 and CDR2 (germline): LNHDA, SQIVND (reference sequence). The trim removed 6 bases at V and 3 bases at J, leaving 9 bases unmatched. There are 15 residues in the CDR3. The PCR employed 60 Vbeta primers together with 13 Jbeta primers. Libraries were prepared by immunoSEQ multiplex PCR; TCRdb keeps only in-frame clonotypes and omits some of them. This sample carries 85,000 to 100,000 clones, about 80% of them seen once, and the ten largest clones take more than 2.5%. This TCR came from a male donor in good health and CMV-seropositive. The V call is TRBV19, the J call TRBJ2-7; the match to TRBD1 covers 9 bases. Sequenced input: PBMCs. The CDR3 loop is CASSQSGTGSYEQYF. In DNA, the CDR3 is TGTGCCAGTAGCCAGAGCGGGACAGGGAGCTACGAGCAGTACTTC.